The T cell receptor (beta chain) described here comes from a study of blood T cell repertoires in COVID-19. Study-level background: Researchers got acute and convalescent COVID-19 samples from the United States, Italy and Spain. The cDNA or gDNA used as material had been derived from T cells, B-cell-depleted T cells, or PBMCs.

Authors' processing steps: Amplified reference gene primers provided the basis for estimating nucleated cell counts. Sequencing was performed with immunoSEQ multiplex PCR; in TCRdb, only in-frame clones are kept and a portion is missing. D and trimming come from the DNA, and the V and J calls and clone size come from that table. The sample contains some 75,000 clones, under 80% of which appear only once. The J segment lost 0 bases and the V segment lost 4 bases, leaving 12 bases of the junction unmatched. CDR3 size: 18 residues. Germline V gene lookup returns CDR1 SGHDT and CDR2 YYEEEE. The chain has TRBV5-6 and TRBJ2-5, with 10 bases fitting TRBD2. The sequencing input was peripheral blood. This sequence originates from an elderly woman with active or convalescent COVID-19. The CDR3 is CASSANVGLAGDQETQYF. The CDR3 region has the DNA TGTGCCAGCAGCGCTAATGTGGGCCTAGCGGGGGACCAAGAGACCCAGTACTTC.